Below, 16 T cell receptor beta chains from the same sample are listed, as sequenced in a study of T cell repertoires in aging, cancer and after chemotherapy. TCR beta rearrangements were amplified from peripheral blood genomic DNA. TRB rearrangements spanning V, D and J were amplified using mixed TRB-A/B primers. TCRdb passed the multiplex PCR reads through MiXCR, listing each CDR3 protein once. Altogether 5,000 to 8,000 distinct CDR3 sequences are present, about 30% being singletons, with the ten largest covering about 7.5%. The material sequenced was blood. Receptor source: a human donor with a blood cancer.

The chain employs TRBV20-1 and TRBJ2-4, with TRBD2 as a possible D gene (5 bases). CDR1 is DFQATT, CDR2 SNEGSKA, per germline (reference sequence). The CDR3 runs 16 residues. V was cut by 0 bases and J by 3 bases, with 15 bases left in between. The DNA for the CDR3 is TGCAGTGCTAGAGATTATGCGGGCCCGAACAAAAACATTCAGTACTTC. It translates to CSARDYAGPNKNIQYF.

This clonotype is classed as medium-sized (0.01 to 0.1%). The chain is built from TRBV6-5 and TRBJ2-1, with D tentatively TRBD1 or TRBD2 (5 bases each). The germline gives CDR1 MNHEY, CDR2 SVGAGI. V gave up 7 bases and J gave up 7 bases, with 8 bases separating them. The CDR3 extends over 11 amino acids. The CDR3 region is CASTEGNEQFF. The CDR3 DNA follows: TGTGCCAGCACAGAGGGGAATGAGCAGTTCTTC.

By sample share, this clonotype is medium-sized. The V gene is TRBV5-1, the J gene TRBJ2-3; D is possibly TRBD1 (5 bases). Germline V lookup: CDR1 SGHRS, CDR2 YFSETQ. CDR3 length: 13 amino acids. In DNA, the CDR3 is TGCGCGACCTCACCCAGGGCAGGGGATACGCAGTATTTT. Translation gives CATSPRAGDTQYF.

This clonotype came up once. This chain connects TRBV5-5 to TRBJ1-2; 7 bases fit TRBD1. The CDR3 has 14 amino acids. J was trimmed by 3 bases and V by 5 bases; bases with no gene match: 7. CDR1 is SGHKS and CDR2 is YYEKEE in the germline V gene (reference sequence). The CDR3 spells CASSRTGVHYGYTF. CDR3 in DNA: TGTGCCAGCAGTCGGACAGGTGTCCACTATGGCTACACCTTC.

This clonotype was detected a few times. The rearrangement uses TRBV5-4 and TRBJ1-3, with 7 bases identical to TRBD1. J was trimmed by 2 bases and V by 0 bases; bases with no gene match: 2. This CDR3 region has 15 residues. Germline lookup yields CDR1 SGHNT and CDR2 YYREEE (reference sequence). The CDR3 DNA is TGTGCCAGCAGCTTGGGGGGGACAGCTGGAAACACCATATATTTT. This gives the protein CASSLGGTAGNTIYF.

This clonotype was found a few times. This chain connects TRBV19 to TRBJ1-1; weak D call: TRBD1 (5 bases). This CDR3 is built from 13 residues. V lost 9 bases and J 1 base, leaving 12 bases between the germline ends. Germline V gene sequence: CDR1 LNHDA, CDR2 SQIVND (reference sequence). The chain's CDR3 is CASNVDRNTEAFF. The CDR3 DNA sequence: TGTGCCAGCAACGTTGACAGGAACACTGAAGCTTTCTTT.

Concerning this clonotype itself: A read error is possible here, since a much larger clone lies one base away. As DNA, the CDR3 is TGCAGCGCTGGGACAGGGGCAATAGTATCACCCCTCCACTTT. Protein sequence: CSAGTGAIVSPLHF. The chain couples TRBV29-1 to TRBJ1-6; 10 bases fit TRBD1. This CDR3 spans 14 amino acids. Germline values: CDR1 SQVTM, CDR2 ANQGSEA. Losses at the gene ends were 7 bases for V and 10 bases for J; bases not matched to a gene: 10.

This chain connects TRBV11-2 to TRBJ1-1, with D perhaps matching TRBD1 (5 bases). The V gene's germline CDR1 is SGHAT and CDR2 FQNNGV. The CDR3 is 15 amino acids. The V and J ends lost 3 bases and 3 bases respectively, with 14 bases between them. In DNA, the CDR3 is TGTGCCAGCAGCTTTTTCGGGGCCGCCTACACTGAAGCTTTCTTT. Amino acid sequence: CASSFFGAAYTEAFF.

V usage is TRBV5-4 and J usage is TRBJ1-4, with unresolved D. V lost 5 bases to trimming and J lost 4 bases, with 12 bases between them. This CDR3 contains 14 residues. CDR1 and CDR2 from the germline V gene are SGHNT and YYREEE (reference sequence). The CDR3 loop is CASRRDGGNEKLFF. In DNA, the CDR3 is TGTGCCAGCAGGCGCGACGGTGGTAATGAAAAACTGTTTTTT.

The chain employs TRBV2 and TRBJ2-7, with TRBD2 matching 9 bases. CDR3 size: 15 residues. V trimming: 6 bases; J trimming: 0 bases; junction bases outside the gene matches: 6. Germline V CDR1 and CDR2: SNHLY, FYNNEI. The CDR3 DNA reads TGTGCCAGCAGAACGACTAGCGGCAGCTCCTACGAGCAGTACTTC. Its translation is CASRTTSGSSYEQYF.

This clonotype came up a few times. V usage is TRBV11-2 and J usage is TRBJ2-7; D not certain. The CDR3 contains 10 residues. The V gene lost 3 bases and the J gene lost 6 bases, with 3 bases spanning the gap. Germline V lookup: CDR1 SGHAT, CDR2 FQNNGV. The DNA for the CDR3 is TGTGCCAGCAGCTTTGGCGAGCAGTACTTC. Translating it yields CASSFGEQYF.

By proportion, this clonotype is medium-sized. The chain carries TRBV18 and TRBJ1-2; D is unclear. CDR3 length equals 18 residues. CDR1 and CDR2 from the germline V gene are KGHSH and LQKENI. Trimming took 1 base from V and 2 from J, leaving 20 bases between them. CDR3 nucleotides: TGTGCCAGCTCACCACTCGGGGATTCTGCCCTTACAAACTATGGCTACACCTTC. It encodes CASSPLGDSALTNYGYTF.

This clonotype was counted a single time. The chain combines TRBV4-3 with TRBJ2-2; 9 bases are a match to TRBD1. With V trimmed by 2 bases and J by 6 bases, 7 bases remained unmatched. Germline values: CDR1 LGHNA, CDR2 YSLEER. CDR3 length: 16 residues. DNA for the CDR3: TGCGCCAGCAGCCAAATGGGACAGGGATTTGCCGGGGAGCTGTTTTTT. Residues: CASSQMGQGFAGELFF.

This clonotype has just a few counts. The V call is TRBV5-6, the J call TRBJ2-7; the D is unclear. V was cut by 4 bases and J by 2 bases, with 13 bases left in between. The germline CDR1 and CDR2 sequences are SGHDT and YYEEEE. The CDR3 has 14 amino acids. The CDR3 bases are TGTGCCAGCAGCGATGGGATGTCGCCCTACGAGCAGTACTTC. As protein: CASSDGMSPYEQYF.

Details on this clonotype: A much larger clone lies one base from this, so it may be a read error. This chain links TRBV19 with TRBJ2-7, with D possibly TRBD2 on 5 matching bases. CDR3 length: 15 amino acids. Trimming removed 5 bases from V and 6 bases from J, with 20 bases in between. Germline V gene sequence: CDR1 LNHDA, CDR2 SQIVND (reference sequence). The CDR3 DNA reads as TGTGCCAGTAGTCCGAGAGCGTCCAGCCGGGGCGAGCAGTACTTC. Its protein product is CASSPRASSRGEQYF.

This clonotype was detected only a few times. The rearrangement links TRBV5-1 to TRBJ2-5, with TRBD2 matching 10 bases. Looked up from germline, CDR1 is SGHRS and CDR2 is YFSETQ. The CDR3 spans 19 residues. The trim removed 4 bases at V and 1 base at J, leaving 16 bases unmatched. The CDR3 region is CASSTGTGPLAGIQETQYF. Written as DNA, the CDR3 is TGCGCCAGCAGCACGGGGACAGGCCCACTAGCGGGAATCCAAGAGACCCAGTACTTC. The whole variable domain, filled in from reference TRBV5-1 and TRBJ2-5, reads KAGVTQTPRYLIKTRGQQVTLSCSPISGHRSVSWYQQTPGQGLQFLFEYFSETQRNKGNFPGRFSGRQFSNSRSEMNVSTLELGDSALYLCASSTGTGPLAGIQETQYFGPGTRLLVL.